The sequence of this TCR beta chain was determined in a study of T cells in localized non-small cell lung cancer. TCRdb keeps only in-frame clones here, not all; method: immunoSEQ multiplex PCR. The table has about 57,000 clones, 91% seen once. Here the sequenced sample was peripheral blood, taken before any cancer treatment. The sequence was collected from a man between 35 and 75 years old with stage I lung adenocarcinoma.

CDR3 sequence reads: CASSLYEASSNEQFF. CDR3 bases: TGTGCCAGCAGTTTATACGAGGCTAGCAGTAATGAGCAGTTCTTC. J is TRBJ2-1 and V is TRBV27, with TRBD2 as a possible D gene (5 bases). The CDR3 runs to 15 residues. Trimming left V 1 base short and J 7 bases short, with 14 bases between. CDR1 and CDR2 from the germline V gene are MNHEY and SMNVEV (reference sequence).